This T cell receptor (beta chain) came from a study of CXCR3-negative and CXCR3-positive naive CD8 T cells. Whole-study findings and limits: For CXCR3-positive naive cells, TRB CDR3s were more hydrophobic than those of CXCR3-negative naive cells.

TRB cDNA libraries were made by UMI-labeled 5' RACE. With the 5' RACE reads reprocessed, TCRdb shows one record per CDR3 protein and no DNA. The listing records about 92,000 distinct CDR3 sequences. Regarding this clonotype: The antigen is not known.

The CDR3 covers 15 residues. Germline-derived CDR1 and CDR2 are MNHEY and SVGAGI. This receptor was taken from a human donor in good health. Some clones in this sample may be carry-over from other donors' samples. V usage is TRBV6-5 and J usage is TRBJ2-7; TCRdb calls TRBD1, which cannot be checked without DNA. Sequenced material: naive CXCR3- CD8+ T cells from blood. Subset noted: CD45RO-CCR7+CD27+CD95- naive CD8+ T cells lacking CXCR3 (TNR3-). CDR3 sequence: CASSYSRTGAYEQYF.